This paragraph covers one TCR beta chain sequence. Its target is unknown. Sequencing was performed with immunoSEQ multiplex PCR; in TCRdb, only in-frame clones are kept and a portion is missing. The sample lists fewer than 150,000 clones, 90% to 95% occurring once. Patients received at least one anti-epileptic drug before surgery. The sample comes from a study of brain T cells in children with intractable seizures. V lost 5 bases to trimming and J lost 0 bases, with 17 bases between them. CDR3 length: 17 residues. The germline V gene encodes CDR1 KGHSH and CDR2 LQKENI. Study outcomes and limitations: Absence of clones before surgery may stem from lower sequencing depth.

The source material was peripheral blood, sampled at surgery. The genes are TRBV18 and TRBJ2-1; D perhaps matches TRBD2 (5 bases). The sequence was collected from a boy under three years old with hemimegalencephaly and intractable seizures. The CDR3, as DNA: TGTGCCAGCTCATTCAGACAAGGGAGCAACTCCTACAATGAGCAGTTCTTC. As protein: CASSFRQGSNSYNEQFF.